The rows below give T cell receptor beta chains drawn from one sample of a study of T cell responses to AZD1222 COVID-19 vaccine. Profiling relied on immunoSEQ multiplex PCR, and the TCRdb table lists in-frame clones only, not all of them. The sample records roughly 120,000 clones, roughly 90% being singletons. Sequenced here: peripheral blood, sampled on day 0 of AZD1222 vaccination. The source is an adult in good health. CDR3s include the opening cysteine and the closing phenylalanine or tryptophan. The D gene is left open where the match is weak. Size is stated for part of the rows, as once, few or many counts, or as a class when the clone is expanded.

j_gene: TRBJ1-1; abundance: NA; d_gene: NA; v_gene: TRBV12-3/TRBV12-4; CDR3aa: CASRTSVAEAFF; CDR3nt: TGTGCCAGCAGAACCTCTGTAGCTGAAGCTTTCTTT
j_gene: TRBJ2-5; abundance: NA; d_gene: NA; v_gene: TRBV4-1; CDR3aa: CASSQLVGETQYF; CDR3nt: TGCGCCAGCAGCCAATTGGTGGGGGAGACCCAGTACTTC
j_gene: TRBJ2-3; abundance: NA; d_gene: NA; v_gene: TRBV11-2; CDR3aa: CASSPMAGKIGTQYF; CDR3nt: TGTGCCAGCAGCCCTATGGCGGGAAAAATCGGTACGCAGTATTTT
j_gene: TRBJ1-2; abundance: NA; d_gene: NA; v_gene: TRBV7-2; CDR3aa: CASSGNFGYGYTF; CDR3nt: TGTGCCAGCAGCGGTAATTTCGGCTATGGCTACACCTTC
j_gene: TRBJ1-2; abundance: NA; d_gene: NA; v_gene: TRBV20-1; CDR3aa: CSASSTGSSDGYTF; CDR3nt: TGCAGTGCTAGTTCTACAGGGTCCTCTGATGGCTACACCTTC
j_gene: TRBJ1-1; abundance: NA; d_gene: NA; v_gene: TRBV5-1; CDR3aa: CASSLAGMNTEAFF; CDR3nt: TGCGCCAGCAGCTTGGCCGGGATGAACACTGAAGCTTTCTTT
j_gene: TRBJ1-2; abundance: once; d_gene: NA; v_gene: TRBV5-6; CDR3aa: CASSLGSAGLYGYTF; CDR3nt: TGTGCCAGCAGCTTGGGATCAGCAGGTCTATATGGCTACACCTTC
j_gene: TRBJ2-7; abundance: NA; d_gene: NA; v_gene: TRBV7-5; CDR3aa: CVRSLESGSQSYEQYF; CDR3nt: TGTGTCAGAAGCTTAGAGAGCGGGAGTCAGTCCTACGAGCAGTACTTC
j_gene: TRBJ1-2; abundance: few; d_gene: NA; v_gene: TRBV6-4; CDR3aa: CASSAGAGYPRGYTF; CDR3nt: TGTGCCAGCAGTGCCGGGGCCGGCTACCCTCGGGGCTACACCTTC
j_gene: TRBJ2-3; abundance: few; d_gene: TRBD2; v_gene: TRBV5-1; CDR3aa: CASSPPLARTTDTQYF; CDR3nt: TGCGCCAGCAGCCCCCCACTAGCGCGAACGACAGATACGCAGTATTTT
j_gene: TRBJ1-2; abundance: NA; d_gene: TRBD1; v_gene: TRBV7-2; CDR3aa: CASSPDRVGYGYTF; CDR3nt: TGTGCCAGCAGCCCCGACAGGGTAGGCTATGGCTACACCTTC
j_gene: TRBJ2-2; abundance: NA; d_gene: NA; v_gene: TRBV7-2; CDR3aa: CASSLDKHPANTGELFF; CDR3nt: TGTGCCAGCAGCTTGGACAAGCACCCCGCTAACACCGGGGAGCTGTTTTTT
j_gene: TRBJ2-7; abundance: NA; d_gene: TRBD1; v_gene: TRBV11-2; CDR3aa: CASSRTGPSYEQYF; CDR3nt: TGTGCCAGCAGCCGGACAGGCCCATCCTACGAGCAGTACTTC
j_gene: TRBJ1-2; abundance: once; d_gene: TRBD1; v_gene: TRBV19; CDR3aa: CASSSRTGGYGYTF; CDR3nt: TGTGCCAGTAGTTCTCGGACAGGGGGCTATGGCTACACCTTC
j_gene: TRBJ2-3; abundance: NA; d_gene: TRBD2; v_gene: TRBV19; CDR3aa: CASRKRESTDTQYF; CDR3nt: TGTGCCAGTAGGAAGCGGGAGAGCACAGATACGCAGTATTTT
j_gene: TRBJ2-3; abundance: NA; d_gene: TRBD2; v_gene: TRBV4-3; CDR3aa: CASSPSLAGGGTDTQYF; CDR3nt: TGCGCCAGCAGCCCATCCCTAGCGGGAGGGGGGACAGATACGCAGTATTTT
j_gene: TRBJ1-2; abundance: NA; d_gene: TRBD1; v_gene: TRBV28; CDR3aa: CASSTGFGYGYTF; CDR3nt: TGTGCCAGCTCGACAGGGTTTGGCTATGGCTACACCTTC
j_gene: TRBJ2-2; abundance: NA; d_gene: TRBD2; v_gene: TRBV7-2; CDR3aa: CASRASGGNTGELFF; CDR3nt: TGTGCCAGCAGGGCTAGCGGGGGGAACACCGGGGAGCTGTTTTTT
j_gene: TRBJ1-1; abundance: once; d_gene: TRBD1; v_gene: TRBV19; CDR3aa: CASRLQGRAFF; CDR3nt: TGTGCCAGTAGGCTACAGGGGAGAGCTTTCTTT
j_gene: TRBJ2-1; abundance: NA; d_gene: TRBD2; v_gene: TRBV4-2; CDR3aa: CASSQVSGGNNEQFF; CDR3nt: TGTGCCAGCAGCCAAGTTAGCGGGGGAAACAATGAGCAGTTCTTC
j_gene: TRBJ1-4; abundance: NA; d_gene: TRBD1; v_gene: TRBV5-6; CDR3aa: CASSFDRGQMGEKLFF; CDR3nt: TGTGCCAGCAGCTTCGACAGGGGGCAAATGGGTGAAAAACTGTTTTTT
j_gene: TRBJ1-3; abundance: NA; d_gene: NA; v_gene: TRBV27; CDR3aa: CAPLPQGNTIYF; CDR3nt: TGTGCCCCCCTCCCCCAGGGAAACACCATATATTTT
j_gene: TRBJ1-2; abundance: NA; d_gene: NA; v_gene: TRBV7-9; CDR3aa: CASSDFQGSYGYTF; CDR3nt: TGTGCCAGCAGCGATTTTCAGGGATCCTATGGCTACACCTTC
j_gene: TRBJ2-7; abundance: NA; d_gene: NA; v_gene: TRBV5-1; CDR3aa: CASSLTAGNYEQYF; CDR3nt: TGCGCCAGCAGCTTGACGGCGGGGAACTACGAGCAGTACTTC
j_gene: TRBJ1-2; abundance: NA; d_gene: NA; v_gene: TRBV5-1; CDR3aa: CASSPDTGNGYTF; CDR3nt: TGCGCCAGCAGCCCGGATACAGGGAATGGCTACACCTTC
j_gene: TRBJ1-6; abundance: NA; d_gene: TRBD1; v_gene: TRBV19; CDR3aa: CASRDRGNGTLHF; CDR3nt: TGTGCCAGCCGGGACAGGGGGAATGGGACCCTCCACTTT
j_gene: TRBJ2-7; abundance: NA; d_gene: NA; v_gene: TRBV18; CDR3aa: CASSPPGPGEQYF; CDR3nt: TGTGCCAGCTCACCACCGGGGCCTGGCGAGCAGTACTTC
j_gene: TRBJ1-2; abundance: NA; d_gene: NA; v_gene: TRBV6-2/TRBV6-3; CDR3aa: CASSYPRRGYTF; CDR3nt: TGTGCCAGCAGTTACCCGAGGAGAGGCTACACCTTC
j_gene: TRBJ2-7; abundance: NA; d_gene: NA; v_gene: TRBV7-3; CDR3aa: CASSSLSYEQYF; CDR3nt: TGTGCCAGCAGCTCCCTATCCTACGAGCAGTACTTC
j_gene: TRBJ1-2; abundance: NA; d_gene: NA; v_gene: TRBV18; CDR3aa: CASSPTGGEGYTF; CDR3nt: TGTGCCAGCTCACCGACAGGAGGAGAAGGCTACACCTTC
j_gene: TRBJ1-2; abundance: NA; d_gene: NA; v_gene: TRBV10-3; CDR3aa: CAISEPGGYNYGYTF; CDR3nt: TGTGCCATCAGTGAACCGGGGGGCTATAACTATGGCTACACCTTC
j_gene: TRBJ1-1; abundance: once; d_gene: NA; v_gene: TRBV28; CDR3aa: CASLGVEAFF; CDR3nt: TGTGCCAGCCTTGGGGTTGAAGCTTTCTTT
j_gene: TRBJ1-2; abundance: NA; d_gene: NA; v_gene: TRBV7-2; CDR3aa: CASSLDATVYGYTF; CDR3nt: TGTGCCAGCAGCTTAGATGCGACAGTCTATGGCTACACCTTC
j_gene: TRBJ2-3; abundance: NA; d_gene: TRBD2; v_gene: TRBV10-3; CDR3aa: CAISVSSGGDTQYF; CDR3nt: TGTGCCATCAGTGTGTCTAGCGGAGGGGATACGCAGTATTTT
j_gene: TRBJ1-2; abundance: NA; d_gene: NA; v_gene: TRBV4-2; CDR3aa: CASSPPGTPNGYTF; CDR3nt: TGTGCCAGCAGCCCCCCCGGGACACCAAATGGCTACACCTTC
j_gene: TRBJ2-3; abundance: NA; d_gene: NA; v_gene: TRBV2; CDR3aa: CASYLGNNHDTDTQYF; CDR3nt: TGTGCCAGCTATCTAGGGAACAACCACGACACAGATACGCAGTATTTT
j_gene: TRBJ1-5; abundance: few; d_gene: NA; v_gene: TRBV3-1/TRBV3-2; CDR3aa: CASSQGQRQPQHF; CDR3nt: TGTGCCAGCAGCCAGGGTCAGAGACAGCCCCAGCATTTT
j_gene: TRBJ1-4; abundance: NA; d_gene: NA; v_gene: TRBV28; CDR3aa: CASRGAWEKLFF; CDR3nt: TGTGCCAGCAGGGGGGCATGGGAAAAACTGTTTTTT
j_gene: TRBJ2-7; abundance: NA; d_gene: NA; v_gene: TRBV18; CDR3aa: CASSPLGGDEQYF; CDR3nt: TGTGCCAGCTCACCACTCGGGGGAGACGAGCAGTACTTC
j_gene: TRBJ2-2; abundance: few; d_gene: NA; v_gene: TRBV11-2; CDR3aa: CASSLSGHRTGELFF; CDR3nt: TGTGCCAGCAGCTTATCGGGACATCGCACCGGGGAGCTGTTTTTT
j_gene: TRBJ2-7; abundance: NA; d_gene: NA; v_gene: TRBV7-6; CDR3aa: CASSLGGRSREQYF; CDR3nt: TGTGCCAGCAGCTTGGGGGGCCGGTCTCGCGAGCAGTACTTC
j_gene: TRBJ2-1; abundance: once; d_gene: TRBD2; v_gene: TRBV6-5; CDR3aa: CASSVRLAKGNEQFF; CDR3nt: TGTGCCAGCAGCGTCCGACTAGCGAAGGGGAATGAGCAGTTCTTC
j_gene: TRBJ1-2; abundance: NA; d_gene: TRBD1; v_gene: TRBV19; CDR3aa: CASSHGQGALNYGYTF; CDR3nt: TGTGCCAGTAGTCATGGACAGGGGGCACTTAACTATGGCTACACCTTC
j_gene: TRBJ1-1; abundance: once; d_gene: TRBD1; v_gene: TRBV28; CDR3aa: CASSPWDRVAEAFF; CDR3nt: TGTGCCAGCAGTCCCTGGGACAGGGTCGCTGAAGCTTTCTTT
j_gene: TRBJ1-1; abundance: few; d_gene: NA; v_gene: TRBV11-1; CDR3aa: CASSPGDPAGTEAFF; CDR3nt: TGTGCCAGCAGCCCAGGGGACCCTGCGGGCACTGAAGCTTTCTTT
j_gene: TRBJ2-3; abundance: NA; d_gene: NA; v_gene: TRBV20-1; CDR3aa: CSASRLEDTQYF; CDR3nt: TGCAGTGCTAGTAGATTGGAGGATACGCAGTATTTT
j_gene: TRBJ1-2; abundance: NA; d_gene: NA; v_gene: TRBV7-9; CDR3aa: CASSLGPSTNYGYTF; CDR3nt: TGTGCCAGCAGCTTAGGACCCTCCACTAACTATGGCTACACCTTC
j_gene: TRBJ1-2; abundance: NA; d_gene: TRBD1; v_gene: TRBV29-1; CDR3aa: CSVEWATGGEANYGYTF; CDR3nt: TGCAGCGTTGAATGGGCGACAGGGGGCGAAGCTAACTATGGCTACACCTTC
j_gene: TRBJ2-1; abundance: NA; d_gene: NA; v_gene: TRBV19; CDR3aa: CASSIGDGYNEQFF; CDR3nt: TGTGCCAGTAGTATAGGGGACGGATACAATGAGCAGTTCTTC
j_gene: TRBJ1-3; abundance: NA; d_gene: NA; v_gene: TRBV6-5; CDR3aa: CASSSNGQFSGNTIYF; CDR3nt: TGTGCCAGCAGTTCCAATGGACAGTTCTCTGGAAACACCATATATTTT
j_gene: TRBJ1-2; abundance: once; d_gene: TRBD1; v_gene: TRBV9; CDR3aa: CASSGQGSYTF; CDR3nt: TGTGCCAGCAGCGGACAGGGCTCATACACCTTC
j_gene: TRBJ1-3; abundance: NA; d_gene: NA; v_gene: TRBV6-5; CDR3aa: CASSYSFGGNTIYF; CDR3nt: TGTGCCAGCAGTTACTCTTTCGGCGGAAACACCATATATTTT
j_gene: TRBJ1-2; abundance: once; d_gene: NA; v_gene: TRBV5-4; CDR3aa: CASSNTQGGNYGYTF; CDR3nt: TGTGCCAGCAGCAACACCCAGGGAGGCAACTATGGCTACACCTTC
j_gene: TRBJ1-3; abundance: NA; d_gene: TRBD1; v_gene: TRBV18; CDR3aa: CASSPTTGTYSGNTIYF; CDR3nt: TGTGCCAGCTCACCTACGACAGGGACGTACTCTGGAAACACCATATATTTT
j_gene: TRBJ2-5; abundance: NA; d_gene: NA; v_gene: TRBV7-2; CDR3aa: CASSLGRGIGETQYF; CDR3nt: TGTGCCAGCAGCTTAGGGAGGGGGATTGGAGAGACCCAGTACTTC
j_gene: TRBJ2-5; abundance: NA; d_gene: TRBD1; v_gene: TRBV7-8; CDR3aa: CASSPQGRETQYF; CDR3nt: TGTGCCAGCAGCCCACAGGGGCGGGAGACCCAGTACTTC
j_gene: TRBJ1-3; abundance: NA; d_gene: NA; v_gene: TRBV10-3; CDR3aa: CAISESGTVSSGNTIYF; CDR3nt: TGTGCCATCAGTGAGTCAGGTACCGTTAGCTCTGGAAACACCATATATTTT
j_gene: TRBJ2-5; abundance: NA; d_gene: NA; v_gene: TRBV5-4; CDR3aa: CASSLDLIVAGETQYF; CDR3nt: TGTGCCAGCAGCTTGGACCTTATAGTTGCGGGAGAGACCCAGTACTTC
j_gene: TRBJ1-1; abundance: once; d_gene: NA; v_gene: TRBV3-1/TRBV3-2; CDR3aa: CASSQEGSNTEAFF; CDR3nt: TGTGCCAGCAGCCAAGAGGGGTCTAACACTGAAGCTTTCTTT
j_gene: TRBJ2-3; abundance: NA; d_gene: NA; v_gene: TRBV10-3; CDR3aa: CAISEEAGMGDTQYF; CDR3nt: TGTGCCATCAGTGAGGAGGCTGGGATGGGAGATACGCAGTATTTT